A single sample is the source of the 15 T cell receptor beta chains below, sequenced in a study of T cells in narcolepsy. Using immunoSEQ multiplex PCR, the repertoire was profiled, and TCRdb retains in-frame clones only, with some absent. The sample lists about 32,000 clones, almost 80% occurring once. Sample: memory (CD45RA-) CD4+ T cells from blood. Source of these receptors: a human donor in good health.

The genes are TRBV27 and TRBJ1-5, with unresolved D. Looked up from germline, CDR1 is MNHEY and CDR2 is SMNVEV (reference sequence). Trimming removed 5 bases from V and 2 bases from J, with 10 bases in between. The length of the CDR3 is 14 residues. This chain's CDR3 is CASSPLRGNQPQHF. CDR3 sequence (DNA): TGTGCCAGCAGTCCCCTTCGGGGCAATCAGCCCCAGCATTTT.

CDR3 amino acids: CASGGGAWASDTQYF. The CDR3 region has the DNA TGTGCCAGCGGCGGGGGGGCCTGGGCGTCCGATACGCAGTATTTT. This rearrangement joins TRBV2 to TRBJ2-3; TRBD2 agrees at 9 bases. The CDR3 extends over 15 amino acids. Germline V lookup: CDR1 SNHLY, CDR2 FYNNEI. The ends lost 8 bases at V and 6 bases at J; junction bases unmatched: 12.

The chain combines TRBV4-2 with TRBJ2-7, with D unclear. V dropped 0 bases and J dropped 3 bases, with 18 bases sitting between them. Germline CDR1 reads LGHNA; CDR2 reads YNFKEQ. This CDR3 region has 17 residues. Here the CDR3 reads CASSQDIVRLAHYEQYF. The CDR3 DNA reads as TGTGCCAGCAGCCAAGATATTGTGAGACTGGCACACTACGAGCAGTACTTC.

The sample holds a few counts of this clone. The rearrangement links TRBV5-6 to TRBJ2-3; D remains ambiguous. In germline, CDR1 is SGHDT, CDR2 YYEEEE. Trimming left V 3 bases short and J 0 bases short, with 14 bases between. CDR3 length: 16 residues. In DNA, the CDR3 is TGTGCCAGCAGCTCAACCAACCTTGGAAGCACAGATACGCAGTATTTT. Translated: CASSSTNLGSTDTQYF.

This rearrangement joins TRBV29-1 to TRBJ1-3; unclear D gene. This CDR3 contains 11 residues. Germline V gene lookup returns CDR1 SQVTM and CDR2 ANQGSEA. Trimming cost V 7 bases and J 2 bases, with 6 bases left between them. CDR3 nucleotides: TGCAGCGCCGGGGCTGGAAACACCATATATTTT. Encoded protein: CSAGAGNTIYF. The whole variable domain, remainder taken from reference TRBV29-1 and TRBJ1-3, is SAVISQKPSRDICQRGTSLTIQCQVDSQVTMMFWYRQQPGQSLTLIATANQGSEATYESGFVIDKFPISRPNLTFSTLTVSNMSPEDSSIYLCSAGAGNTIYFGEGSWLTVV.

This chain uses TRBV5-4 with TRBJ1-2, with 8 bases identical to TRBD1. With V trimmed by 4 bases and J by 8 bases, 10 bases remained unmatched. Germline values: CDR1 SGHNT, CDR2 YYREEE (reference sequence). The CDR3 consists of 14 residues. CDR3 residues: CASSLQQGGSGYTF. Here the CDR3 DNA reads TGTGCCAGCAGCCTACAACAGGGGGGAAGCGGCTACACCTTC. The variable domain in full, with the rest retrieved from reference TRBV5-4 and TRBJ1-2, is ETGVTQSPTHLIKTRGQQVTLRCSSQSGHNTVSWYQQALGQGPQFIFQYYREEENGRGNFPPRFSGLQFPNYSSELNVNALELDDSALYLCASSLQQGGSGYTFGSGTRLTVV.

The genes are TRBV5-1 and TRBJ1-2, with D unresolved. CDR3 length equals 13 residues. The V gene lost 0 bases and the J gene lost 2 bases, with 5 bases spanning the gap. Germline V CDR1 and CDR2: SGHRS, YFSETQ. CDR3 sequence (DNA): TGCGCCAGCAGCTTGGATGTAAACTATGGCTACACCTTC. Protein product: CASSLDVNYGYTF.

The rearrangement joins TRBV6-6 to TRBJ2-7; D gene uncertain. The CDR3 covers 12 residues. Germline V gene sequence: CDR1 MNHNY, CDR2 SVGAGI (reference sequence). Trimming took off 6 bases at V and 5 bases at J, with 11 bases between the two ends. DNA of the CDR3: TGTGCCAGCAGCCTATCTTATGACGAGCAGTACTTC. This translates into CASSLSYDEQYF.

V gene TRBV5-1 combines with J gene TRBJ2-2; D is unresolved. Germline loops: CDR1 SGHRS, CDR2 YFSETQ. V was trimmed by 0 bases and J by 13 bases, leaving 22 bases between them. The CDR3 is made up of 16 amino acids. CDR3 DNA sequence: TGCGCCAGCAGCTTGGAGCCGGAAACCCGCCGGCGGTGGCTGTTTTTT. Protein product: CASSLEPETRRRWLFF.

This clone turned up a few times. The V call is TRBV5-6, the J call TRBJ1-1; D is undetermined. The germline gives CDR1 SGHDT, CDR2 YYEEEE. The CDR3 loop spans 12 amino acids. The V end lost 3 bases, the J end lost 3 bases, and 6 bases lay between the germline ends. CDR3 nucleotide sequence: TGTGCCAGCAGCTCCCGATACACTGAAGCTTTCTTT. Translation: CASSSRYTEAFF.

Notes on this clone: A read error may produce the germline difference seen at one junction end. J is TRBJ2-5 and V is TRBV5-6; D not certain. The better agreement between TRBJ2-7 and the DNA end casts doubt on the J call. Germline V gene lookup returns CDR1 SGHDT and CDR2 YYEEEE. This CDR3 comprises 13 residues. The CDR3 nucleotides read TGTGCCAGCACCTTGGCGGCGTCCTACGAGCAGTACTTC. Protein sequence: CASTLAASYEQYF.

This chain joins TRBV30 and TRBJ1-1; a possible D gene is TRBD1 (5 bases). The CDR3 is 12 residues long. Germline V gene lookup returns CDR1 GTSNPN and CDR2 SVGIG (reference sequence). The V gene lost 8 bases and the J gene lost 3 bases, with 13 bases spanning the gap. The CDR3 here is CAGGAGYTEAFF. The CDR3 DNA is TGTGCCGGTGGGGCCGGGTACACTGAAGCTTTCTTT.

The DNA for the CDR3 is TGTGCCACCAAGCGGGAGGAACCGTCCAATGAGCAGTTCTTC. It encodes CATKREEPSNEQFF. The gene calls are TRBV11-1 and TRBJ2-1; 9 positions agree with TRBD2. Per germline, CDR1 SGHAT and CDR2 FQDESV (reference sequence). The CDR3 consists of 14 residues. After removal of 10 bases from V and 6 bases from J, the junction contained 10 bases not matched to a gene. The full variable domain, in which reference TRBV11-1 and TRBJ2-1 provide the parts outside the CDR3, is EAEVAQSPRYKITEKSQAVAFWCDPISGHATLYWYRQILGQGPELLVQFQDESVVDDSQLPKDRFSAERLKGVDSTLKIQPAELGDSAMYLCATKREEPSNEQFFGPGTRLTVL.

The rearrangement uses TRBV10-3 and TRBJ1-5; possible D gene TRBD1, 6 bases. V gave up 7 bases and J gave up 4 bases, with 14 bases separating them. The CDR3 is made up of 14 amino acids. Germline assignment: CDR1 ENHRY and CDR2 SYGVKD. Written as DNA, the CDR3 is TGTGCCATCATACGGGACACGAAAAATCAGCCCCAGCATTTT. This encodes CAIIRDTKNQPQHF.

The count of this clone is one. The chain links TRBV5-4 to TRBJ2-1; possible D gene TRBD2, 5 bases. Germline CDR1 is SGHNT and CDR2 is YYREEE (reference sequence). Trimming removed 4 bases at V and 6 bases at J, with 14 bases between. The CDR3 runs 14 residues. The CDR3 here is CASSQASGPNEQFF. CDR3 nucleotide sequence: TGTGCCAGCAGCCAAGCGAGCGGACCCAATGAGCAGTTCTTC. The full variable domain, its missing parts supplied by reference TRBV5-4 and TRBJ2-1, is ETGVTQSPTHLIKTRGQQVTLRCSSQSGHNTVSWYQQALGQGPQFIFQYYREEENGRGNFPPRFSGLQFPNYSSELNVNALELDDSALYLCASSQASGPNEQFFGPGTRLTVL.